The 21 T cell receptor beta chains presented below share a single source sample, sequenced in a study of T cell responses to AZD1222 COVID-19 vaccine. Profiled with immunoSEQ multiplex PCR; TCRdb holds only in-frame clones, not every one. The data show around 170,000 clones, approximately 91% seen once. The sequenced sample was peripheral blood, obtained 28 days after the second AZD1222 dose. These receptor sequences come from an adult who received the AZD1222 COVID-19 vaccine.

CDR3 in amino acids: CASSSGLAGETQYF. The CDR3 nucleotides are TGTGCCAGCAGTTCCGGACTAGCGGGGGAGACCCAGTACTTC. The rearrangement uses TRBV28 and TRBJ2-5; 12 bases map to TRBD2. The CDR3 runs 14 residues. V trimming: 4 bases; J trimming: 5 bases; junction bases outside the gene matches: 2. The germline V gene encodes CDR1 MDHEN and CDR2 SYDVKM.

The chain recombines TRBV3-1 (or the pseudogene TRBV3-2) with TRBJ1-2; weak D call: TRBD1 (5 bases). This CDR3 has 13 amino acids. The germline V gene encodes CDR1 LGHDT and CDR2 YNNKEL (reference sequence). Trimming pared 5 bases from V and 7 bases from J, leaving 14 bases between. The DNA of the CDR3 is TGTGCCAGCAGCAAGGAGGGGCGGCGTGGCTACACCTTC. Translating it yields CASSKEGRRGYTF.

The chain joins TRBV9 to TRBJ1-6, with a tentative D call TRBD1 (6 bases). Germline lookup yields CDR1 SGDLS and CDR2 YYNGEE. V was shortened by 0 bases and J by 2 bases, with 9 bases between the two germline ends. This CDR3 comprises 16 residues. Here the CDR3 reads CASSVEQGPYNSPLHF. The CDR3 nucleotides are TGTGCCAGCAGCGTAGAACAGGGCCCCTATAATTCACCCCTCCACTTT.

This chain uses TRBV19 with TRBJ1-5, with 10 positions matching TRBD1. This CDR3 spans 13 amino acids. Germline CDR1 is LNHDA and CDR2 is SQIVND (reference sequence). The V and J ends lost 6 bases and 5 bases, in that order; junction bases with no gene match: 1. CDR3 region: CASRGTGDQPQHF. The CDR3 DNA sequence: TGTGCCAGTAGGGGGACAGGGGATCAGCCCCAGCATTTT.

The chain couples TRBV2 to TRBJ1-1; D uncertain. V shed 6 bases and J shed 3 bases, with 17 bases lying between them. Germline lookup yields CDR1 SNHLY and CDR2 FYNNEI. The CDR3 contains 15 residues. The CDR3 protein is CASSRAGGFDTEAFF. Written as DNA, the CDR3 is TGTGCCAGCAGCCGCGCCGGAGGGTTTGACACTGAAGCTTTCTTT.

This clone has only one observation. V is TRBV9 and J is TRBJ2-2; 9 bases line up with TRBD2. Germline V gene data show CDR1 as SGDLS and CDR2 as YYNGEE. This CDR3 is 15 amino acids long. V lost 7 bases and J lost 0; bases outside the gene matches: 4. CDR3 amino acids: CASGGLATNTGELFF. Written as DNA, the CDR3 is TGTGCCAGCGGCGGACTAGCGACGAACACCGGGGAGCTGTTTTTT.

The J gene is TRBJ2-1, the V gene TRBV7-3; 7 nucleotides match TRBD2. With V trimmed by 2 bases and J by 0 bases, 4 bases remained unmatched. The CDR3 consists of 16 residues. Germline loops: CDR1 SGHTA, CDR2 FQGTGA. CDR3 DNA: TGTGCCAGCAGCTTATTGCGGACTAGCTCCTACAATGAGCAGTTCTTC. This gives the protein CASSLLRTSSYNEQFF.

The chain couples TRBV15 to TRBJ2-5, with D hard to call. The CDR3 has 15 amino acids. Trimming left V 5 bases short and J 0 bases short, with 13 bases between. The germline CDR1 and CDR2 sequences are LNHNV and YYDKDF (reference sequence). The CDR3 protein is CATSGSRSYQETQYF. In nucleotides, the CDR3 is TGTGCCACCAGCGGAAGCAGGAGCTACCAAGAGACCCAGTACTTC. Full variable domain (rest looked up from reference TRBV15 and TRBJ2-5): DAMVIQNPRYQVTQFGKPVTLSCSQTLNHNVMYWYQQKSSQAPKLLFHYYDKDFNNEADTPDNFQSRRPNTSFCFLDIRSPGLGDTAMYLCATSGSRSYQETQYFGPGTRLLVL.

This sequence joins TRBV2 and TRBJ2-1; D gene unclear. The CDR3 is 14 residues long. V lost 4 bases and J 10 bases, leaving 17 bases between the germline ends. Germline CDR1 SNHLY, CDR2 FYNNEI. DNA of the CDR3: TGTGCCAGCAGTGTCTTAACGGGCGCCGGGGAGCAGTTCTTC. Its protein product is CASSVLTGAGEQFF.

This rearrangement joins TRBV19 to TRBJ1-5, with 7 bases that match TRBD1. Looked up from germline, CDR1 is LNHDA and CDR2 is SQIVND (reference sequence). Germline trimming cut 5 bases from V and 5 bases from J; bases unmatched to any gene: 9. This CDR3 has 15 residues. CDR3 loop: CASSRRDRLHQPQHF. CDR3 coding DNA: TGTGCCAGTAGTCGCCGGGACAGACTGCATCAGCCCCAGCATTTT.

The chain uses TRBV7-9 and TRBJ2-7; D is perhaps TRBD2 (5 bases). The CDR3 is 14 amino acids. V was clipped by 5 bases and J by 4 bases, with 15 bases between them. Looked up from germline, CDR1 is SEHNR and CDR2 is FQNEAQ (reference sequence). Written as DNA, the CDR3 is TGTGCCAGCAGCCGGGATCCCCCAACTTACGAGCAGTACTTC. It codes for CASSRDPPTYEQYF.

This sequence joins TRBV13 and TRBJ1-3; unclear D gene. The germline V gene has CDR1 PRHDT and CDR2 FYEKMQ (reference sequence). Trimming pared 5 bases from V and 2 bases from J, leaving 13 bases between. The CDR3 sequence is 15 residues long. The CDR3 loop is CASSEAGRPGNTIYF. CDR3 nucleotides: TGTGCCAGCAGCGAAGCGGGAAGACCTGGAAACACCATATATTTT.

The V call is TRBV27, the J call TRBJ2-7; 7 bases agree with TRBD1. This CDR3 is 15 amino acids long. CDR1 and CDR2 from the germline V gene are MNHEY and SMNVEV (reference sequence). V lost 5 bases and J lost 6; bases outside the gene matches: 13. The CDR3, as DNA: TGTGCCAGCAGTCAAACCGGGACAGCAATTTCCGAGCAGTACTTC. It translates to CASSQTGTAISEQYF.

J is TRBJ1-3 and V is TRBV4-1; D is possibly TRBD1 (5 bases). Between the trimmed V and J ends, which lost 5 bases and 0 bases, there was a span of 11 bases. This CDR3 has 15 amino acids. Germline CDR1 is MGHRA and CDR2 is YSYEKL. CDR3 loop: CASSLGLHSGNTIYF. Here the CDR3 DNA reads TGCGCCAGCAGCTTGGGACTCCACTCTGGAAACACCATATATTTT.

The J gene is TRBJ2-1, the V gene TRBV10-3, with TRBD2 identical over 14 bases. Trimming at V came to 6 bases and at J to 7 bases, leaving 2 bases not matched to a gene. Looked up from germline, CDR1 is ENHRY and CDR2 is SYGVKD. This CDR3 has 14 residues. The CDR3 bases are TGTGCCATCAGCGGGACTAGCGGGAGTAATGAGCAGTTCTTC. Its protein product is CAISGTSGSNEQFF.

As DNA, the CDR3 is TGTGCCAGCAGCTTAGACCGGGAGCCCTACAATGAGCAGTTCTTC. This sequence encodes CASSLDREPYNEQFF. The chain recombines TRBV7-9 with TRBJ2-1, with a tentative D call TRBD2 (6 bases). The CDR3 runs 15 residues. The V gene's germline CDR1 is SEHNR and CDR2 FQNEAQ (reference sequence). V was trimmed by 1 base and J by 2 bases, leaving 9 bases between them.

The rearrangement uses TRBV4-2 and TRBJ1-1; possible D gene TRBD1, 6 bases. CDR3 length: 15 amino acids. Trimming stripped 1 base from V and 4 bases from J, with 13 bases between. Germline V CDR1 and CDR2: LGHNA, YNFKEQ. The CDR3 is CASSQAGQPSTEAFF. Here the CDR3 DNA reads TGTGCCAGCAGCCAAGCCGGACAGCCAAGCACTGAAGCTTTCTTT.

This chain joins TRBV21-1 and TRBJ1-1. TRBV21-1 is listed as a pseudogene. The CDR3 runs 12 residues. In DNA form, the CDR3 reads TGTGCCAGCAGCAAAGGGTACACTGAAGCTTTCTTT. It is translated as CASSKGYTEAFF.

This rearrangement joins TRBV12-3 or TRBV12-4 to TRBJ2-7; D may match TRBD1 or TRBD2 (5 bases each). The ends were cut back, 6 bases at V and 5 bases at J, with 8 bases in the middle. This CDR3 region has 11 residues. CDR3 coding DNA: TGTGCCAGCAGAAGAGGGGACGAGCAGTACTTC. This codes for CASRRGDEQYF.

This clone was seen just once. The chain combines TRBV5-1 with TRBJ2-5, with 8 bases fitting TRBD2. V shed 0 bases, J shed 1 base, and the junction held 5 bases outside the gene matches. This CDR3 is 16 amino acids long. Germline V CDR1 and CDR2: SGHRS, YFSETQ. The CDR3 bases are TGCGCCAGCAGCTTGGCGACTAGCGTCTCCCAAGAGACCCAGTACTTC. Translated: CASSLATSVSQETQYF.

The J gene is TRBJ2-5, the V gene TRBV21-1; the table's D call, TRBD1, was not checked against the DNA. TRBV21-1 corresponds to a pseudogene. The CDR3 has 17 amino acids. For the CDR3, the DNA is TGTGCCAGCAGCAAAGGGACAGCCCGGGGCGAGTGCGAGACCCAGTACTTC. Protein: CASSKGTARGECETQYF.